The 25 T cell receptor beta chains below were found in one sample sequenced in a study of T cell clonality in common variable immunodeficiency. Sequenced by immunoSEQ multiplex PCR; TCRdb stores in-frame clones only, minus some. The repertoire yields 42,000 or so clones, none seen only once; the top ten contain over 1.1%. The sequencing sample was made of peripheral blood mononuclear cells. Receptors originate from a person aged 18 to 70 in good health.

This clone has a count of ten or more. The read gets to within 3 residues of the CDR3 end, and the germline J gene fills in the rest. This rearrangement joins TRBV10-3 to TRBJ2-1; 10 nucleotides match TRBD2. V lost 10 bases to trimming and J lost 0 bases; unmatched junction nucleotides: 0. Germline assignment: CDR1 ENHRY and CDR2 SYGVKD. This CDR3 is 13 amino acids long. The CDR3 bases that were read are TGTGCCACTAGCGGGAGCTCCTACAATGAG. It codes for CATSGSSYNE. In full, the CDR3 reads CATSGSSYNEQFF.

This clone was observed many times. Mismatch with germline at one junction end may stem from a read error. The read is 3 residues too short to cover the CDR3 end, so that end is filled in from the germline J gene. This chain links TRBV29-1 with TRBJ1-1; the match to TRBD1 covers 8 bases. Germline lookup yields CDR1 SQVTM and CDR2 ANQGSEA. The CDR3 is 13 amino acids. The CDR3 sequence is CSAEGQGGSEAFF. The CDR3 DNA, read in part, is TGCAGCGCTGAAGGACAGGGTGGGTCCGAA.

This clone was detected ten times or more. This chain's CDR3 is CSAKQGTETQYF. The covered CDR3 bases are TGCAGTGCTAAACAGGGTACGGAGACC. The V gene is TRBV20-1, the J gene TRBJ2-5; maybe TRBD1 (6 bases). Coverage ceases 3 residues before the CDR3 finishes, and the germline J gene fills in the end. CDR1 DFQATT and CDR2 SNEGSKA come from the germline V gene (reference sequence). V gave up 4 bases and J gave up 5 bases, with 11 bases separating them. The CDR3 consists of 12 residues.

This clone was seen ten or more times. The CDR3 is CSAGRDRAYEQYF. CDR3 DNA, as far as it was read: TGCAGTGCTGGACGGGACAGGGCCTACGAG. V gene TRBV20-1 combines with J gene TRBJ2-7; 9 bases line up with TRBD1. The read terminates 3 residues before the CDR3 end, so the remaining end is supplied by the germline J gene. The CDR3 is 13 amino acids. V trimming: 5 bases; J trimming: 2 bases; junction bases outside the gene matches: 4. Germline values: CDR1 DFQATT, CDR2 SNEGSKA (reference sequence).

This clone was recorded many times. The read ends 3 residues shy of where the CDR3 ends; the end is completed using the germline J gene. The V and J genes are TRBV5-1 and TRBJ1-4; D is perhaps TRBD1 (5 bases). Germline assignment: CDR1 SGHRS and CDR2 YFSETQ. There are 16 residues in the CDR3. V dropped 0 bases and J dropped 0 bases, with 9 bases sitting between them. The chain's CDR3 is CASSLAGSATNEKLFF. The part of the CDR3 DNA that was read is TGCGCCAGCAGCTTGGCAGGGTCGGCAACTAATGAAAAA.

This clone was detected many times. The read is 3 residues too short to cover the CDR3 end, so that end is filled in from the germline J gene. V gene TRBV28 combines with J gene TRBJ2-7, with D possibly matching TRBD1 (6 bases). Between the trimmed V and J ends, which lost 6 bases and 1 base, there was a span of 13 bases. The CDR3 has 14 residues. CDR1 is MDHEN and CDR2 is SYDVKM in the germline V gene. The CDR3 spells CASRETGSSYEQYF. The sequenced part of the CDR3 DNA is TGTGCCAGCAGGGAAACAGGGTCATCCTACGAG. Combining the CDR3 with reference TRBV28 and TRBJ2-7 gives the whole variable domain DVKVTQSSRYLVKRTGEKVFLECVQDMDHENMFWYRQDPGLGLRLIYFSYDVKMKEKGDIPEGYSVSREKKERFSLILESASTNQTSMYLCASRETGSSYEQYFGPGTRLTVT.

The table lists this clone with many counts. This chain's CDR3 is CASSLNHRGLDTQYF. The CDR3 bases that were read are TGTGCCAGCAGCCTAAATCACAGGGGCTTAGATACG. The chain joins TRBV4-2 to TRBJ2-3; 7 bases map to TRBD1. The read halts 3 residues ahead of the CDR3 end, with the missing end drawn from the germline J gene. CDR1 LGHNA and CDR2 YNFKEQ come from the germline V gene. The CDR3 is made up of 15 amino acids. V dropped 4 bases and J dropped 5; count of bases not matched to a gene: 9.

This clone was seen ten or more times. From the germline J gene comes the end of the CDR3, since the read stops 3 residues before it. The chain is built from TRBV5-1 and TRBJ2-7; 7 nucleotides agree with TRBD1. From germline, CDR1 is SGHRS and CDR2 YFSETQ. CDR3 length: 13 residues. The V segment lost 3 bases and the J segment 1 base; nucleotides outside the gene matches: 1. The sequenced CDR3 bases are TGCGCCAGCAGCTGGGGACAGTCCTACGAG. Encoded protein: CASSWGQSYE. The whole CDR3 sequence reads CASSWGQSYEQYF.

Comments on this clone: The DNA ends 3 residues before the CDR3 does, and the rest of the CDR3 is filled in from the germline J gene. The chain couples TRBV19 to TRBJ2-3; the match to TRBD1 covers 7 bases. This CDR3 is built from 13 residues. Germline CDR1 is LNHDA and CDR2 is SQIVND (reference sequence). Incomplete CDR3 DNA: TGTGCCAGTAGTATCCGAAGGGGACAGCCG. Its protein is CASSIRRGQP. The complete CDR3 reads CASSIRRGQPQYF.

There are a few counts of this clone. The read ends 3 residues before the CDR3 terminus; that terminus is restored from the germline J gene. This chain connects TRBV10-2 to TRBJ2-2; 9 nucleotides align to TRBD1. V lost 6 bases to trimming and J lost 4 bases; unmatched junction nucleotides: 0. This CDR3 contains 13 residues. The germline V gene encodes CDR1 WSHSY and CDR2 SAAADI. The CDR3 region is CASRDRGTGELFF. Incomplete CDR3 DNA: TGCGCCAGCAGGGACAGGGGCACCGGGGAG.

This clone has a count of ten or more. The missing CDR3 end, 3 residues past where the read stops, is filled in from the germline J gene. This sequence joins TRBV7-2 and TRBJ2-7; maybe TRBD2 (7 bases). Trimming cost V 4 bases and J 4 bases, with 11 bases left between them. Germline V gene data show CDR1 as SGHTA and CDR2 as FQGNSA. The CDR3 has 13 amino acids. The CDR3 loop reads CASSSRGGYEQYF. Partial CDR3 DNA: TGTGCCAGCAGCTCCAGGGGAGGGTACGAG.

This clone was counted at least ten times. CDR3 loop: CSVELGALEAFF. The DNA read from the CDR3 is TGCAGCGTTGAGTTAGGGGCACTTGAA. This chain joins TRBV29-1 and TRBJ1-1; tentative D call: TRBD1 (5 bases). The read falls 3 residues short of the CDR3 end, and the missing part is taken from the germline J gene. V lost 3 bases and J lost 7, with 12 bases in between. Germline V lookup: CDR1 SQVTM, CDR2 ANQGSEA. The CDR3 is 12 residues long. Based on the CDR3 plus reference TRBV29-1 and TRBJ1-1, the full variable domain is SAVISQKPSRDICQRGTSLTIQCQVDSQVTMMFWYRQQPGQSLTLIATANQGSEATYESGFVIDKFPISRPNLTFSTLTVSNMSPEDSSIYLCSVELGALEAFFGQGTRLTVV.

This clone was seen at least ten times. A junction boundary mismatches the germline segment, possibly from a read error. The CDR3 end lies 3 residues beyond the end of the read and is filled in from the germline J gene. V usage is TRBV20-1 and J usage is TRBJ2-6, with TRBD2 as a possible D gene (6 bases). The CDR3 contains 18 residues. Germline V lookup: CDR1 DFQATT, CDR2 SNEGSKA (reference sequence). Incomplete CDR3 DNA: TGCAGTGCTGGAGACCTAACGCGGGGTATCTCTGGGGCCAACGTC. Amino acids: CSAGDLTRGISGANV. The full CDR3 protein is CSAGDLTRGISGANVLTF.

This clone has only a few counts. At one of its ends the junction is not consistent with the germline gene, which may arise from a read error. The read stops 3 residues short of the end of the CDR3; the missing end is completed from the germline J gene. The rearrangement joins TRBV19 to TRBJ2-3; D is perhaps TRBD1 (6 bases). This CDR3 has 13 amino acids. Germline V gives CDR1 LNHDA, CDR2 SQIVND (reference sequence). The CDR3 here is CACRKDSEETQYF. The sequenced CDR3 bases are TGTGCCTGTAGAAAGGACAGCGAAGAGACG.

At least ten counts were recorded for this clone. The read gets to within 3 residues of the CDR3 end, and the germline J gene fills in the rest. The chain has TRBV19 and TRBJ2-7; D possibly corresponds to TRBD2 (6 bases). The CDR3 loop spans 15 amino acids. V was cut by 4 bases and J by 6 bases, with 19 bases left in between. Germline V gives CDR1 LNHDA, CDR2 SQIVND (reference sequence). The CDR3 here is CASSNSRATGGEQYF. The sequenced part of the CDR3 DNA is TGTGCCAGTAGTAATTCCAGGGCTACCGGGGGCGAG.

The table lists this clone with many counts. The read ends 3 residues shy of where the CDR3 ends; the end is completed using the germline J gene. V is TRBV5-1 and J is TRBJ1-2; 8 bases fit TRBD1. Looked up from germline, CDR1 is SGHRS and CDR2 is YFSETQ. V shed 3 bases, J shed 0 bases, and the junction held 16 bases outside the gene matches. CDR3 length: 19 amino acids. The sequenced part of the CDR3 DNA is TGCGCCAGCAGCTCCCCAAGAAAAGATGACAGGGGTCCTAACTATGGC. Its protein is CASSSPRKDDRGPNYG. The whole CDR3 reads CASSSPRKDDRGPNYGYTF.

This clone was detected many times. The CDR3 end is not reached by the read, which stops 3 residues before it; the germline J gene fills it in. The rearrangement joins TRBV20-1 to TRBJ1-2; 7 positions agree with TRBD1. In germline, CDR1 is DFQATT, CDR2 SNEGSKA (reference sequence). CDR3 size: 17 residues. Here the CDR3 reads CSARDFFRRGQDGGYTF. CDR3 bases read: TGCAGTGCTAGAGATTTCTTTCGGAGGGGGCAAGATGGAGGC.

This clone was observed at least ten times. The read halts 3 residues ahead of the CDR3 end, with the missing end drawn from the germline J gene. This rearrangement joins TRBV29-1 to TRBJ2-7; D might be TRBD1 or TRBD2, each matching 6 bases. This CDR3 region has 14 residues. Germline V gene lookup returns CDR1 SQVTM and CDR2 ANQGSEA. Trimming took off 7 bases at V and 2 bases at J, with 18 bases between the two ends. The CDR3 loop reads CSATSRRGTYEQYF. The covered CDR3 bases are TGCAGCGCGACTTCTCGGAGGGGGACCTACGAG.

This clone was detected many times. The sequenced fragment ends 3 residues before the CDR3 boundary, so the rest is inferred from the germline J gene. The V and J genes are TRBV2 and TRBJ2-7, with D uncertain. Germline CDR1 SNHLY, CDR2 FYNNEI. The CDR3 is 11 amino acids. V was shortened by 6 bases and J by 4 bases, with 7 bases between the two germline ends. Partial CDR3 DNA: TGTGCCAGCAGGGAAATATACGAG. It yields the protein CASREIYE. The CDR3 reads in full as CASREIYEQYF. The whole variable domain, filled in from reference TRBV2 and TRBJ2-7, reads EPEVTQTPSHQVTQMGQEVILRCVPISNHLYFYWYRQILGQKVEFLVSFYNNEISEKSEIFDDQFSVERPDGSNFTLKIRSTKLEDSAMYFCASREIYEQYFGPGTRLTVT.

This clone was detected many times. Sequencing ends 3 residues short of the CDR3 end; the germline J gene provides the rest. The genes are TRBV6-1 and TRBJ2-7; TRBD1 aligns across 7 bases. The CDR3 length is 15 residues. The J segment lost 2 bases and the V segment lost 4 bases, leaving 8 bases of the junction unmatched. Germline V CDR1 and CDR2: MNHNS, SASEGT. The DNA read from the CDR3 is TGTGCCAGCAGTGTGAACAGGGGTTCTGCCTACGAG. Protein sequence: CASSVNRGSAYE. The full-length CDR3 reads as CASSVNRGSAYEQYF.

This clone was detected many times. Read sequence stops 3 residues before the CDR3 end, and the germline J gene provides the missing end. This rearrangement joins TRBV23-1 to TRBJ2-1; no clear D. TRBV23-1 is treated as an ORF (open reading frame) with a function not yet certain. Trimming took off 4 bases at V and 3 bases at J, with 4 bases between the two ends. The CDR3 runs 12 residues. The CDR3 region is CASSLNYNEQFF. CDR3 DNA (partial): TGCGCCAGCAGTCTTAACTACAATGAG.

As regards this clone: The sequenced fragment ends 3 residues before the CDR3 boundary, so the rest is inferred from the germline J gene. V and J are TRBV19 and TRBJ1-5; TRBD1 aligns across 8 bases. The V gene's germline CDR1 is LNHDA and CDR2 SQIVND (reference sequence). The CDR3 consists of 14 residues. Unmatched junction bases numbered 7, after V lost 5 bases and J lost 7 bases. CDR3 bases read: TGTGCCAGTAGTCCGATGACAGGGGCCCAGCCC. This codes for CASSPMTGAQP. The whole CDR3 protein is CASSPMTGAQPQHF. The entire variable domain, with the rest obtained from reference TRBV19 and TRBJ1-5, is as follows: DGGITQSPKYLFRKEGQNVTLSCEQNLNHDAMYWYRQDPGQGLRLIYYSQIVNDFQKGDIAEGYSVSREKKESFPLTVTSAQKNPTAFYLCASSPMTGAQPQHFGDGTRLSIL.

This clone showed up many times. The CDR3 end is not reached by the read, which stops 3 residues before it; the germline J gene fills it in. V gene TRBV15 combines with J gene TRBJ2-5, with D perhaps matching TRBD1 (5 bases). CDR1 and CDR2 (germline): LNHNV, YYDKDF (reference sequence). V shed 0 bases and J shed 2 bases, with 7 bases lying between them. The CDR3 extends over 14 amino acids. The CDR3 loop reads CATSRDRQQETQYF. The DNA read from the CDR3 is TGTGCCACCAGCAGAGATAGACAGCAAGAGACC. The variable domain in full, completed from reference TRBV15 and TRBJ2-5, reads DAMVIQNPRYQVTQFGKPVTLSCSQTLNHNVMYWYQQKSSQAPKLLFHYYDKDFNNEADTPDNFQSRRPNTSFCFLDIRSPGLGDTAMYLCATSRDRQQETQYFGPGTRLLVL.

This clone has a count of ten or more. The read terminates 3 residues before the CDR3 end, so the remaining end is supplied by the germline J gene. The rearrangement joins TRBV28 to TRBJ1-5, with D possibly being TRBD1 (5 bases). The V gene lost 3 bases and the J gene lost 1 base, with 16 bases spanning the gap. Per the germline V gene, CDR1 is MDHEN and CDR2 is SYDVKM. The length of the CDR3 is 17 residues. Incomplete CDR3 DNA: TGTGCCAGCAGTTTTCGACAGAACACTCGAAGCAATCAGCCC. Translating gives CASSFRQNTRSNQP. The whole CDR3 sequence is CASSFRQNTRSNQPQHF.

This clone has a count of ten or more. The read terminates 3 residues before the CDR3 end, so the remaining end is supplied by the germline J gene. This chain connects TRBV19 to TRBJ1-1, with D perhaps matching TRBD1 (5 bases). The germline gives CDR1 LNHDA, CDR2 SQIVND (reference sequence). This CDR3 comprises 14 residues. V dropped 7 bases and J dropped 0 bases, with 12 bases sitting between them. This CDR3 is CASKDRYMNTEAFF. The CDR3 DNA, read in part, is TGTGCCAGTAAAGACAGATACATGAACACTGAA.